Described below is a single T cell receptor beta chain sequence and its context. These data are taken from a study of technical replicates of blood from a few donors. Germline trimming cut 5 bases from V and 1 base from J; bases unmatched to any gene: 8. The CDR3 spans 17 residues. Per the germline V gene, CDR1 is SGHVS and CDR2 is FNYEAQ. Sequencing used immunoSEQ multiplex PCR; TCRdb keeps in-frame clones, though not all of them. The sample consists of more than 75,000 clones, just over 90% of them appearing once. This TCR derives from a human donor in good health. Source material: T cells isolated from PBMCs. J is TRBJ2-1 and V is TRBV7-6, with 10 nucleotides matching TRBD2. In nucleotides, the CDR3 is TGTGCCAGCAGCCGATATCTAGCGGGAGTGTCCTACAATGAGCAGTTCTTC. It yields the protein CASSRYLAGVSYNEQFF.